The rows below give T cell receptor beta chains drawn from one sample of a study of blood T cell repertoires in COVID-19. The method was immunoSEQ multiplex PCR; TCRdb's version includes in-frame clones alone and lacks a portion of them. The data show around 270,000 clones, with 75% to 90% seen just once and approximately 2% held by the top ten. The sample comprised peripheral blood. These TCRs come from a man younger than 45 with active or convalescent COVID-19. CDR3s include the opening cysteine and the closing phenylalanine or tryptophan. A D gene is named only where the DNA matches it firmly. Some rows mark clone size as missing; the rest say once, few, many or name a class of expanded clone.

V: TRBV7-9
J: TRBJ1-5
size: NA
D: NA
CDR3: CASSPVNQPQHF
DNA: TGTGCCAGCAGCCCCGTCAATCAGCCCCAGCATTTT

V: TRBV7-3
J: TRBJ2-2
size: NA
D: TRBD1
CDR3: CASSLLAGGSTGELFF
DNA: TGTGCCAGCAGCTTATTGGCAGGGGGTAGCACCGGGGAGCTGTTTTTT

V: TRBV5-6
J: TRBJ2-7
size: NA
D: TRBD2
CDR3: CASSLLGGNSYEQYF
DNA: TGTGCCAGCAGCTTGTTGGGGGGGAACTCCTACGAGCAGTACTTC

V: TRBV19
J: TRBJ1-1
size: once
D: NA
CDR3: CASSLRKRETNTEAFF
DNA: TGTGCCAGTAGTTTACGGAAACGGGAGACGAACACTGAAGCTTTCTTT

V: TRBV19
J: TRBJ2-5
size: once
D: TRBD1
CDR3: CASSGQGAETQYF
DNA: TGTGCCAGTAGTGGCCAGGGGGCAGAGACCCAGTACTTC

V: TRBV6-6
J: TRBJ1-1
size: NA
D: TRBD1
CDR3: CASSWGTGAGSTEAFF
DNA: TGTGCCAGCAGTTGGGGGACAGGGGCGGGTAGCACTGAAGCTTTCTTT

V: TRBV7-9
J: TRBJ1-5
size: NA
D: NA
CDR3: CASSLSTGPQPQHF
DNA: TGTGCCAGCAGCTTATCCACAGGGCCTCAGCCCCAGCATTTT

V: TRBV4-1
J: TRBJ2-7
size: NA
D: NA
CDR3: CASSEFTGSSYEQYF
DNA: TGCGCCAGCAGCGAATTCACAGGGAGCTCCTACGAGCAGTACTTC

V: TRBV27
J: TRBJ2-3
size: NA
D: TRBD2
CDR3: CASTATGTNTDTQYF
DNA: TGTGCCAGCACCGCAACCGGGACTAACACAGATACGCAGTATTTT

V: TRBV19
J: TRBJ2-1
size: NA
D: NA
CDR3: CASSPQRSSYNEQFF
DNA: TGTGCCAGTAGTCCTCAGCGGAGCTCCTACAATGAGCAGTTCTTC

V: TRBV5-5
J: TRBJ1-4
size: NA
D: NA
CDR3: CASSFYGNMNEKLFF
DNA: TGTGCCAGCAGCTTCTACGGGAATATGAATGAAAAACTGTTTTTT

V: TRBV5-5
J: TRBJ1-4
size: NA
D: NA
CDR3: CASSSGTPPTNEKLFF
DNA: TGTGCCAGCAGTTCCGGGACACCTCCAACTAATGAAAAACTGTTTTTT

V: TRBV9
J: TRBJ2-2
size: NA
D: NA
CDR3: CASSSEGRYTGELFF
DNA: TGTGCCAGCAGCTCGGAGGGGAGGTACACCGGGGAGCTGTTTTTT

V: TRBV27
J: TRBJ1-4
size: few
D: TRBD1
CDR3: CASSLFPTDRGYEKLFF
DNA: TGTGCCAGCAGTTTATTCCCCACGGACAGGGGATATGAAAAACTGTTTTTT

V: TRBV5-8
J: TRBJ2-2
size: NA
D: NA
CDR3: CASSPGVGELFF
DNA: TGTGCCAGCAGCCCAGGGGTCGGGGAGCTGTTTTTT

V: TRBV5-1
J: TRBJ2-3
size: NA
D: NA
CDR3: CASSLARGGPDTQYF
DNA: TGCGCCAGCAGCTTGGCCCGAGGGGGACCAGATACGCAGTATTTT

V: TRBV2
J: TRBJ2-7
size: NA
D: NA
CDR3: CASSGVGHNSYEQYF
DNA: TGTGCCAGCAGTGGGGTGGGACACAACTCCTACGAGCAGTACTTC

V: TRBV3-1/TRBV3-2
J: TRBJ2-1
size: NA
D: NA
CDR3: CASSQTSGPDVVAYNEQFF
DNA: TGTGCCAGCAGCCAAACGTCAGGGCCCGATGTTGTGGCCTACAATGAGCAGTTCTTC

V: TRBV6-5
J: TRBJ2-2
size: NA
D: NA
CDR3: CASYYLGELFF
DNA: TGTGCCAGCTACTACTTGGGGGAGCTGTTTTTT

V: TRBV11-2
J: TRBJ2-1
size: NA
D: NA
CDR3: CASSLDLNEQFF
DNA: TGTGCCAGCAGCTTAGATCTCAATGAGCAGTTCTTC

V: TRBV5-5
J: TRBJ2-1
size: NA
D: TRBD2
CDR3: CASSLGSGGTRGNEQFF
DNA: TGTGCCAGCAGCTTGGGTAGCGGGGGCACCCGGGGCAATGAGCAGTTCTTC

V: TRBV11-2
J: TRBJ2-7
size: NA
D: TRBD1
CDR3: CASSLGGQGTYEQYF
DNA: TGTGCCAGCAGCTTAGGGGGACAGGGGACCTACGAGCAGTACTTC

V: TRBV5-1
J: TRBJ1-1
size: few
D: NA
CDR3: CASSRDTEKNTEAFF
DNA: TGCGCCAGCAGTAGGGACACTGAAAAGAACACTGAAGCTTTCTTT

V: TRBV27
J: TRBJ2-1
size: NA
D: TRBD2
CDR3: CASSITSGGAYEQFF
DNA: TGTGCCAGCAGTATCACTAGCGGGGGGGCCTATGAGCAGTTCTTC

V: TRBV5-1
J: TRBJ1-2
size: NA
D: NA
CDR3: CASRNRDGANYGYTF
DNA: TGCGCCAGCCGTAACCGTGACGGAGCTAACTATGGCTACACCTTC

V: TRBV19
J: TRBJ1-3
size: NA
D: TRBD1
CDR3: CASSTTDRGNTIYF
DNA: TGTGCCAGTAGTACGACGGACAGGGGAAACACCATATATTTT

V: TRBV5-1
J: TRBJ1-3
size: few
D: NA
CDR3: CASSLEPRQTPGNTIYF
DNA: TGCGCCAGCAGCTTGGAGCCACGACAGACTCCTGGGAACACCATATATTTT

V: TRBV11-3
J: TRBJ2-3
size: NA
D: TRBD1
CDR3: CASSYTPTGATDTQYF
DNA: TGTGCCAGCAGCTACACCCCGACAGGGGCCACAGATACGCAGTATTTT

V: TRBV27
J: TRBJ1-5
size: NA
D: TRBD1
CDR3: CASSPPGQGPNQPQHF
DNA: TGTGCCAGCAGTCCCCCGGGACAGGGACCTAATCAGCCCCAGCATTTT

V: TRBV6-6
J: TRBJ2-7
size: once
D: TRBD1
CDR3: CASSPDRGGYEQYF
DNA: TGTGCCAGCAGTCCCGACAGGGGGGGCTACGAGCAGTACTTC

V: TRBV6-1
J: TRBJ1-6
size: few
D: NA
CDR3: CASSEILGHSGSPLHF
DNA: TGTGCCAGCAGTGAAATTTTAGGACATTCCGGTTCACCCCTCCACTTT

V: TRBV2
J: TRBJ2-7
size: NA
D: TRBD2
CDR3: CASAPASGGAYEQYF
DNA: TGTGCCAGCGCACCCGCTAGCGGGGGGGCTTACGAGCAGTACTTC

V: TRBV4-1
J: TRBJ2-3
size: NA
D: NA
CDR3: CASSHLKPPGPGVVSTQYF
DNA: TGCGCCAGCAGCCATCTAAAACCCCCCGGGCCCGGGGTCGTAAGTACGCAGTATTTT

V: TRBV4-1
J: TRBJ1-5
size: NA
D: NA
CDR3: CASSQDVSNQPQHF
DNA: TGCGCCAGCAGCCAAGACGTCAGCAATCAGCCCCAGCATTTT

V: TRBV5-5
J: TRBJ2-1
size: once
D: NA
CDR3: CASSSTVSSYNEQFF
DNA: TGTGCCAGCAGCTCGACAGTAAGCTCCTACAATGAGCAGTTCTTC

V: TRBV6-5
J: TRBJ2-7
size: NA
D: NA
CDR3: CASSMDRFPYEQYF
DNA: TGTGCCAGCTCTATGGACAGATTCCCCTACGAGCAGTACTTC